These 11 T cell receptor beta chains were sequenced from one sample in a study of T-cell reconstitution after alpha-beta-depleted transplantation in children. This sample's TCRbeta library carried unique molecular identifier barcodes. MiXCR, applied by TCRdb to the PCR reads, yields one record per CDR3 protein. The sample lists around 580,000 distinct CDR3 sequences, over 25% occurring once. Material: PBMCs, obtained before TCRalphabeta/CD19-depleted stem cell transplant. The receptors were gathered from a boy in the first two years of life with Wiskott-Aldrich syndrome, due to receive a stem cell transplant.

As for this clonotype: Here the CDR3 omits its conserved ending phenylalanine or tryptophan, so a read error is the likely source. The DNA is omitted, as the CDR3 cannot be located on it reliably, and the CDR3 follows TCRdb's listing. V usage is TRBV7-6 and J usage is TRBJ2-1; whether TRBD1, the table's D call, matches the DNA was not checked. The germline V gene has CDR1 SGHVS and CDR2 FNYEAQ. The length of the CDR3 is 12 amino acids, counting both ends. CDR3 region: CASSLPGARFLV.

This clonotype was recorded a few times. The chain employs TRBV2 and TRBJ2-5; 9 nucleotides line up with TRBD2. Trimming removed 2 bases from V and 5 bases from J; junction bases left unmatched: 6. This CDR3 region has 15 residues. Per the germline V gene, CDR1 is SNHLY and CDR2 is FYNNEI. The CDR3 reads CASSEISGSGETQYF. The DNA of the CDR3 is TGTGCCAGCAGTGAAATTAGCGGGAGTGGTGAGACCCAGTACTTC.

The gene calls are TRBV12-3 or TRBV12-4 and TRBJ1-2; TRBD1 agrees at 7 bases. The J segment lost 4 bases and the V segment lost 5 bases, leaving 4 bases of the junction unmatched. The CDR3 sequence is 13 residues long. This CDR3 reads CASSGDRAYGYTF. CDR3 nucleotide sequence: TGTGCCAGCAGTGGGGACAGAGCCTATGGCTACACCTTC.

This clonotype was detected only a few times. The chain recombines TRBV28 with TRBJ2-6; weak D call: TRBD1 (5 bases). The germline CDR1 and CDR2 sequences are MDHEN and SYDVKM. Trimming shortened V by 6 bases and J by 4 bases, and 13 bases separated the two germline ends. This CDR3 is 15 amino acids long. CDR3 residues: CASRPTGTGANVLTF. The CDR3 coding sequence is TGTGCCAGCAGACCCACAGGAACCGGGGCCAACGTCCTGACTTTC.

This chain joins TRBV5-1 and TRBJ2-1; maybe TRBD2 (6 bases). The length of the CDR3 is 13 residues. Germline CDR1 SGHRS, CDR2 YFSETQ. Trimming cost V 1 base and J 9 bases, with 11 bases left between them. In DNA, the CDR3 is TGCGCCAGCAGCTTGCGGAGGGGTACTGAGCAGTTCTTC. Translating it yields CASSLRRGTEQFF. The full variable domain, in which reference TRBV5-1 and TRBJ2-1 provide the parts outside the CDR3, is KAGVTQTPRYLIKTRGQQVTLSCSPISGHRSVSWYQQTPGQGLQFLFEYFSETQRNKGNFPGRFSGRQFSNSRSEMNVSTLELGDSALYLCASSLRRGTEQFFGPGTRLTVL.

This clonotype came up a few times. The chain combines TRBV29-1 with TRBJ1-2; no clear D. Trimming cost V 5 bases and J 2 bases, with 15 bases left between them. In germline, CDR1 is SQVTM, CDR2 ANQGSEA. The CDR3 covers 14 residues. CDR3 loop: CSVPDLELNYGYTF. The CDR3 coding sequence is TGCAGCGTTCCAGACCTCGAGCTAAACTATGGCTACACCTTC.

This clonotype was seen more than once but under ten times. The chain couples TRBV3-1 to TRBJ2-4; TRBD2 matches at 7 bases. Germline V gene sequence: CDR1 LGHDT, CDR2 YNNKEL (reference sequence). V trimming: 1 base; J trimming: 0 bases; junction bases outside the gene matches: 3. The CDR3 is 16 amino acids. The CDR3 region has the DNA TGTGCCAGCAGCCAAGGGTTAGCGGGAGCCAAAAACATTCAGTACTTC. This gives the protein CASSQGLAGAKNIQYF.

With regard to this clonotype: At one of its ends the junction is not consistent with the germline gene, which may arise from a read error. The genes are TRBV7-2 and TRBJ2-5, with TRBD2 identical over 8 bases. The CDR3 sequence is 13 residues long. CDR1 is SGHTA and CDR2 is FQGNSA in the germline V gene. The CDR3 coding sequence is TGTGCCAGCAGCTCTAGCGGGCGCGAACCCCGGGACTTC. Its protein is CASSSSGREPRDF.

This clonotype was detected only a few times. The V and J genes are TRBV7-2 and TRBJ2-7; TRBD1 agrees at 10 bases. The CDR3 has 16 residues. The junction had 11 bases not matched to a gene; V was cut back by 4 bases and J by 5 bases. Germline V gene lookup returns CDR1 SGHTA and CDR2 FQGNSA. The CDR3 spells CASSSPQTGGMDEQYF. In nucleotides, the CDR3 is TGTGCCAGCAGCTCGCCTCAGACAGGGGGCATGGACGAGCAGTACTTC.

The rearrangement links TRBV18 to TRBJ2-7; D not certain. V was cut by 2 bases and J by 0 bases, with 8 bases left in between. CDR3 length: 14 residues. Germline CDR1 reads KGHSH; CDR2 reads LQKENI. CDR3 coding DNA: TGTGCCAGCTCACCAGGCAGACTCTCCTACGAGCAGTACTTC. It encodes CASSPGRLSYEQYF.

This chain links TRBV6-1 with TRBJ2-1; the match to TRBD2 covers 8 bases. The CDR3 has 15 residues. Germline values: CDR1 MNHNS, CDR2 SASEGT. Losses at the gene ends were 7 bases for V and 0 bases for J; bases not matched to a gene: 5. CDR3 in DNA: TGTGCCAGCACCAACAGCGGGAGCTCCTACAATGAGCAGTTCTTC. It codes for CASTNSGSSYNEQFF.